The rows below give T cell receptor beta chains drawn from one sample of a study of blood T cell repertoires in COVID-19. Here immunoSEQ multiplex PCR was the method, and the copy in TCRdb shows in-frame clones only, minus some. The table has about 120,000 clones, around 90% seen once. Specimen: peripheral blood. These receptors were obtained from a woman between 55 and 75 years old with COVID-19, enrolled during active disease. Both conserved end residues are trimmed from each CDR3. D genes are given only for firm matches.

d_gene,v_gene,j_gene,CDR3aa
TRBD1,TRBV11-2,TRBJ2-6,ASSPRGLGANVLT
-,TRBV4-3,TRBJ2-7,ASSRGGGSPIGHYEQY
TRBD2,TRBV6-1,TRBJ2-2,ASSVSDSGANTGELF
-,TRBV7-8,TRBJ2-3,ASSLAPGDTQY
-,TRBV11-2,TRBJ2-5,ASSLVGVRAFQETQY
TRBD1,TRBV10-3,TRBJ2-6,AIDPDRFRDRVPPGANVLT
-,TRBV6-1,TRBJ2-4,ASSEDARVTDEVAKNIQY
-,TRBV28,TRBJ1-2,ASSSPGVNGYT
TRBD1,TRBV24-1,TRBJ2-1,ATSGIGTGGTQQF
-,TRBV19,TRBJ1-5,ASSIPGQGGNQPQH
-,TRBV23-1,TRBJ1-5,ASSPLLGARTSELSPQH
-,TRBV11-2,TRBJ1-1,ASSLVDSRTEAF
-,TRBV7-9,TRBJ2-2,ASSPHPRNTGELF
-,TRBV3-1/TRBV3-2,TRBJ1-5,ASSQQPGKPQH
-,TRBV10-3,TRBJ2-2,AISELGRWTGELF
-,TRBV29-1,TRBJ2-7,SASGDLDDNEQY
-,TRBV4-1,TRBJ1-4,ASSPGWGWLNEKLF
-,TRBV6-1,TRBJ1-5,ASSGGPGLQYQPQH
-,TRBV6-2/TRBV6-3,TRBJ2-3,ASSYSRQGNPDTQY
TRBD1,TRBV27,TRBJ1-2,ASRTGTGVPDYT
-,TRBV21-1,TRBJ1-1,ASSKALGQGIVTEAF
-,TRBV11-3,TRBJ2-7,ASSLAFSGSGRPYEQY
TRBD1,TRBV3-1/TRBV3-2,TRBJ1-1,ASSQAGTGTSMNTEAF
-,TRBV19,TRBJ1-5,ASSYSGFSPDQPQH
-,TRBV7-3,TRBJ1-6,ASSLVQYSPLH
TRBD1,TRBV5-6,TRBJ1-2,ASSFGQGAGGYT
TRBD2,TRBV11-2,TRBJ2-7,ASSAMGAGVHEQY
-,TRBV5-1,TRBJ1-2,ASSVSQGIGYGYT
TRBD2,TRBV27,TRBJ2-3,ASSLWTSGGADTQY
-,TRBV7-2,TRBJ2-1,ASSHSFIGDNEQF